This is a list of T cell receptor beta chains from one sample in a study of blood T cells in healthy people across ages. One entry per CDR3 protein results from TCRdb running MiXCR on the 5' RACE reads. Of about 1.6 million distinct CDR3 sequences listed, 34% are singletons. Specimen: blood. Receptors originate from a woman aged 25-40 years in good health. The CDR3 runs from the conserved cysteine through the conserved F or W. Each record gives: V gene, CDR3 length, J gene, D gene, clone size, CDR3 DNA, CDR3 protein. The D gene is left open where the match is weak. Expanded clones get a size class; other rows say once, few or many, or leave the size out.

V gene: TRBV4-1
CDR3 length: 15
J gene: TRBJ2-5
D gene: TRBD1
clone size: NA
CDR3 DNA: TGCGCCAGCAGCCAGGCGCAGGGGGCGTGGGAGACCCAGTACTTC
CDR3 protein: CASSQAQGAWETQYF

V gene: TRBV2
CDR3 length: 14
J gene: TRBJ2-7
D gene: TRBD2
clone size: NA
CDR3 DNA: TGTGCCAGCAGTGCGGGGGGTCCCGCCTACGAGCAGTACTTC
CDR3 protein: CASSAGGPAYEQYF

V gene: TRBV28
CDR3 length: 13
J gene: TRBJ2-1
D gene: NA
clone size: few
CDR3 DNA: TGTGCCAGCAGTCCAGGATACAACAATGAGCAGTTCTTC
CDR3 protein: CASSPGYNNEQFF

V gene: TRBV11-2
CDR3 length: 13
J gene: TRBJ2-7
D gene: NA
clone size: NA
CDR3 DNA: TGTGCCAGTAGCTTCGGGACCCTTTTTGAGCAGTACTTC
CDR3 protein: CASSFGTLFEQYF

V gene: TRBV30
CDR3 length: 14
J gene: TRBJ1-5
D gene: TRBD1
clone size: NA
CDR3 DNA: TGTGCCTGGAATCCTCACAGGGGGGGTCAGCCCCAGCATTTT
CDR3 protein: CAWNPHRGGQPQHF

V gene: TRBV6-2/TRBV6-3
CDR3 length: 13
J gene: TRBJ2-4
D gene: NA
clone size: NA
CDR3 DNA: TGTGCCAGCAACTTACAGGGTTTGGGGATTCAGTACTTC
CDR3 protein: CASNLQGLGIQYF

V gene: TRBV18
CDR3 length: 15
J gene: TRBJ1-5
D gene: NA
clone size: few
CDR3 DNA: TGTGCCAGCAGTCCCCGTGGGGGGGGCGATCAGCCCCAGCATTTT
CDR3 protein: CASSPRGGGDQPQHF

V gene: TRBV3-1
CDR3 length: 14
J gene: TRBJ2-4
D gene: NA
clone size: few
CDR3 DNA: TGTGCCAGCAGCCAAAGAGGGGCAGGCAACATTCAGTACTTC
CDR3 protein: CASSQRGAGNIQYF

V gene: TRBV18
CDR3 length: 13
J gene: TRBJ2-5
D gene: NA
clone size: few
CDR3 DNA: TGTGCCAGCTCCCAGAGGAGACAAGAGACCCAGTACTTC
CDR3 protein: CASSQRRQETQYF

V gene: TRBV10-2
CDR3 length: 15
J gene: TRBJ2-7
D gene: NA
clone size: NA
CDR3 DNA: TGCGCCAGCTTTAGTGCACATGGGGGCTCCTACGAGCAGTACTTC
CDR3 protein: CASFSAHGGSYEQYF

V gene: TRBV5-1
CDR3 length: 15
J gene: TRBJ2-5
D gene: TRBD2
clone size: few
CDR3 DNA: TGCGCCAGCAGCGTCATAGCGGGGGATCAAGAGACCCAGTACTTC
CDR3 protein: CASSVIAGDQETQYF

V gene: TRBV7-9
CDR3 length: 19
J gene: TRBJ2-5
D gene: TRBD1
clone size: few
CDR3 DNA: TGTGCCAGCAGCTTAGCGCATAAAGGTGGGGCAGGGGGAACAGAGACCCAGTACTTC
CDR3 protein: CASSLAHKGGAGGTETQYF

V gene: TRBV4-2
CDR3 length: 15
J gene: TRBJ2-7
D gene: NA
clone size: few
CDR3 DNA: TGTGCCAGCAGCCAAGTAGGGCTAGCTCAGGACGAGCAGTACTTC
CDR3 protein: CASSQVGLAQDEQYF

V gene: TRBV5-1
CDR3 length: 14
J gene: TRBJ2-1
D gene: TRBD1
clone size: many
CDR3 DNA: TGCGCCAGCAGCCCCCGGACAGGGTTAAATGAGCAGTTCTTC
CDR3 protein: CASSPRTGLNEQFF

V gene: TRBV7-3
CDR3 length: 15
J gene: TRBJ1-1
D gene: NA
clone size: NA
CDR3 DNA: TGTGCCAGCAGCTTAAGAGGGTTCGGGAACACTGAAGCTTTCTTT
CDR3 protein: CASSLRGFGNTEAFF

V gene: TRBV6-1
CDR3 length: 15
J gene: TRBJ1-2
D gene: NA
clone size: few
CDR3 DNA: TGTGCCAGCAGTGAATCGACGGCAGCTTACTATGGCTACACCTTC
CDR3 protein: CASSESTAAYYGYTF

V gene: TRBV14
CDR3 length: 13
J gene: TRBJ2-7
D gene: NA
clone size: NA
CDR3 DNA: TGTGCCAGCAGCCAGGGGATCGGGGACGAGCAGTACTTC
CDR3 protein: CASSQGIGDEQYF

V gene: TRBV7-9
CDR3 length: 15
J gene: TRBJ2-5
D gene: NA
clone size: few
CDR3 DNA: TGTGCCAGCAGCTCAACCGGGACTGGAAAAGAGACCCAGTACTTC
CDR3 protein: CASSSTGTGKETQYF

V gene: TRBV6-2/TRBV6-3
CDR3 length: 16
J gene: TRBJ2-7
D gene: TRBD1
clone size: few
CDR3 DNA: TGTGCCAGCAGTTATCTTTCGGGACAGCGAACCTACGAGCAGTACTTC
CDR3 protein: CASSYLSGQRTYEQYF

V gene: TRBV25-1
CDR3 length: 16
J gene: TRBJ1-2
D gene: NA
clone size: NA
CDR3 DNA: TGTGCCAGCAGTGAAGTAGGGTCATCTTCGGAATATGGCTACACCTTC
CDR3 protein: CASSEVGSSSEYGYTF

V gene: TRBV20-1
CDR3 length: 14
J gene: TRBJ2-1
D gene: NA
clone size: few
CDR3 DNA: TGCAGTGCTAGATCCCCCCGCGCGACCAATGAGCAGTTCTTC
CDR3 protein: CSARSPRATNEQFF

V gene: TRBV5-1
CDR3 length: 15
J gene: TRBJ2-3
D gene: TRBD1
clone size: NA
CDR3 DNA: TGCGCCAGCAGCTGGACAGGGGGAGCGGCAGATACGCAGTATTTT
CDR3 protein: CASSWTGGAADTQYF

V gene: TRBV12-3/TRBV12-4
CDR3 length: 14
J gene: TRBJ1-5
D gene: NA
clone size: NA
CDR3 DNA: TGTGCCAGCAGTTTCCTGGGGGAAGGTCAGCCCCAGCATTTT
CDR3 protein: CASSFLGEGQPQHF

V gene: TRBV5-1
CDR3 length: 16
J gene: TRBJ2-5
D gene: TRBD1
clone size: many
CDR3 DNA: TGCGCCACCACCAACCACCCGGGACAGCAGGAAGAGACCCAGTACTTC
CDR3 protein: CATTNHPGQQEETQYF

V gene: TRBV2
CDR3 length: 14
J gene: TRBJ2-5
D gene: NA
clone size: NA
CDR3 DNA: TGTGCCAGCAGTGTAAGAGCCTTCCAAGAGACCCAGTACTTC
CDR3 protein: CASSVRAFQETQYF

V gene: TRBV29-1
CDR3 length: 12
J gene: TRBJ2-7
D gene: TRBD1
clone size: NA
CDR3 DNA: TGCAGCGTTGAGGACAGGGATTACGAGCAGTACTTC
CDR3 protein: CSVEDRDYEQYF

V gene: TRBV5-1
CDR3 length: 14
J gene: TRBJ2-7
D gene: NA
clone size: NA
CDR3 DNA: TGCGCCAGCAGCTACCGACTGGAAACGCGGGAGCAGTACTTC
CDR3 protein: CASSYRLETREQYF

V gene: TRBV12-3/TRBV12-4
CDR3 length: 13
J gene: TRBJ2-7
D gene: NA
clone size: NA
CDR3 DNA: TGTGCCAGCAGTACCGGACCATCCTACGAGCAGTACTTC
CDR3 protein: CASSTGPSYEQYF

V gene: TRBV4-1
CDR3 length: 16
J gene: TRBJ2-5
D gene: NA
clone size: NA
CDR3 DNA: TGCGCCAGCAGGCGCTTATTAGCGGCGAGCCAAGAGACCCAGTACTTC
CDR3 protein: CASRRLLAASQETQYF

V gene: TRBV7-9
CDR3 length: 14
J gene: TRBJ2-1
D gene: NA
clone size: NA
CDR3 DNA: TGTGCCAGCAGCTTTCCGACCCCGATCAATAAGCAGTTCTTC
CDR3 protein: CASSFPTPINKQFF

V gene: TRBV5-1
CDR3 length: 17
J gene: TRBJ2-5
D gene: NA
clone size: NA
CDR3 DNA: TGCGCCAGCAGCTTGGCAGGGGCCGGTGGGTACCAAGAGACCCAGTACTTC
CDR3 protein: CASSLAGAGGYQETQYF

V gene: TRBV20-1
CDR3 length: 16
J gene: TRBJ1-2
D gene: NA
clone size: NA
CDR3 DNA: TGCAGTGCTGGGCATTTAATGACAGGTCCTATTAGCGGCTACACCTTC
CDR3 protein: CSAGHLMTGPISGYTF

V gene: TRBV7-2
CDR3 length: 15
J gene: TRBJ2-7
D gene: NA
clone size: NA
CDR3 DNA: TGCGCCAGCAGCTTAGTCGCTGACAGCGTCTACGAGCAGTACTTC
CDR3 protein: CASSLVADSVYEQYF

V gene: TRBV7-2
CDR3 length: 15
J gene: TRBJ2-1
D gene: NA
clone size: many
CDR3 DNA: TGTGCCAGCAAGGGGGTAGCTTCTTATTTGGGTGAGCAGTTCTTC
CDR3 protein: CASKGVASYLGEQFF

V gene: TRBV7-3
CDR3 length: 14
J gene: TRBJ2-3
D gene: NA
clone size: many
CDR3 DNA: TGTGCCAGCAGCTTAGGTGGCAACACAGATACGCAGTATTTT
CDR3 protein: CASSLGGNTDTQYF

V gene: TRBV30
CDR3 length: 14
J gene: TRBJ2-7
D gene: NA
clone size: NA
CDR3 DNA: TGTGCCTGGAGTCTTCCGACAGAAGCCTACGAGCAGTACTTC
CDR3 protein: CAWSLPTEAYEQYF

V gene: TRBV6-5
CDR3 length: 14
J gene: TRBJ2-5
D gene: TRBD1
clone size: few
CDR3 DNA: TGTGCCAGCAGCGATATGGGACAGGCAGAGACCCAGTACTTC
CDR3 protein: CASSDMGQAETQYF

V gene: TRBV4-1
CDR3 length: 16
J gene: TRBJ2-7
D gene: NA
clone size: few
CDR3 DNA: TGCGCCAGCAGCGGGGGCCCCTATTTTCGGGGCTACGAGCAGTACTTC
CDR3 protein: CASSGGPYFRGYEQYF

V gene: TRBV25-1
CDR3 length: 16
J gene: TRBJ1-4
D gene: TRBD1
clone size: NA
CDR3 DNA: TGTGCCAGCAGACCCAAATTCGGACAGGGAGCTGAAAAACTGTTTTTT
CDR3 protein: CASRPKFGQGAEKLFF

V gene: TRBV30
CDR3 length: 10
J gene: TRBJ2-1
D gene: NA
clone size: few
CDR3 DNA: TGTGCCTGGAGTCAGGGGGAGCAGTTCTTC
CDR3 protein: CAWSQGEQFF

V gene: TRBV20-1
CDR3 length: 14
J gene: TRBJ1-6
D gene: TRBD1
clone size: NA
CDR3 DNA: TGCAGTGTCCTAGGACAGGGTAATAATTCACCCCTCCACTTT
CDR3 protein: CSVLGQGNNSPLHF